The 32 T cell receptor beta chains below were found in one sample sequenced in a study of glioma-infiltrating T cells after dendritic cell vaccination. This table comes from immunoSEQ multiplex PCR, and its TCRdb copy is limited to in-frame clones, with some not included. The sample yields tens of thousands of clones, around 86% seen once. This material consisted of blood, taken before dendritic cell vaccination. The receptor set was obtained from a human donor with glioblastoma.

This chain uses TRBV27 with TRBJ2-3; 13 bases line up with TRBD2. Germline CDR1 and CDR2: MNHEY and SMNVEV (reference sequence). The trim removed 3 bases at V and 6 bases at J, leaving 9 bases unmatched. The CDR3 spans 17 residues. CDR3 DNA: TGTGCCAGCAGTTTCCTACTAGCGGGAGGGCCTGCGGATACGCAGTATTTT. Its translation: CASSFLLAGGPADTQYF.

This chain uses TRBV27 with TRBJ2-7; weak D call: TRBD1 (5 bases). Looked up from germline, CDR1 is MNHEY and CDR2 is SMNVEV (reference sequence). The V end lost 5 bases, the J end lost 0 bases, and 8 bases lay between the germline ends. This CDR3 comprises 13 residues. CDR3 region: CASSRGHSYEQYF. The CDR3 DNA is TGTGCCAGCAGTAGAGGACACTCCTACGAGCAGTACTTC.

The chain is built from TRBV6-6 and TRBJ2-2, with unresolved D. V shed 5 bases and J shed 1 base, with 8 bases lying between them. CDR1 MNHNY and CDR2 SVGAGI come from the germline V gene (reference sequence). There are 14 residues in the CDR3. In DNA, the CDR3 is TGTGCCAGCAGTGCGCTTCTGAACACCGGGGAGCTGTTTTTT. Translated, it gives CASSALLNTGELFF.

CDR3 sequence (DNA): TGCGCCAGCAGCTCCGACGGGATGGGGGGTGAGCAGTACTTC. This sequence encodes CASSSDGMGGEQYF. This chain uses TRBV5-1 with TRBJ2-7; D is possibly TRBD2 (6 bases). The CDR3 has 14 residues. Germline V CDR1 and CDR2: SGHRS, YFSETQ. The V end was cut by 3 bases, the J end by 7 bases, with 17 bases between.

The CDR3 protein is CASSPTENYGYTF. In DNA form, the CDR3 reads TGTGCCAGCAGTCCAACAGAAAACTATGGCTACACCTTC. The gene calls are TRBV27 and TRBJ1-2; D gene unclear. V was pared by 5 bases and J by 2 bases, with 9 bases between. The CDR3 length is 13 residues. CDR1 and CDR2 from the germline V gene are MNHEY and SMNVEV (reference sequence).

The chain employs TRBV6-4 and TRBJ2-3; D unclear. Germline V gene lookup returns CDR1 MRHNA and CDR2 SNTAGT. V gave up 1 base and J gave up 6 bases, with 8 bases separating them. This CDR3 region has 13 residues. The CDR3 protein is CASSDWPGDTQYF. The CDR3, as DNA: TGTGCCAGCAGTGACTGGCCAGGTGATACGCAGTATTTT.

The chain recombines TRBV7-9 with TRBJ1-3, with a tentative D call TRBD1 (6 bases). The CDR3 consists of 14 residues. Between the trimmed V and J ends, which lost 1 base and 7 bases, there was a span of 11 bases. Germline V gene data show CDR1 as SEHNR and CDR2 as FQNEAQ (reference sequence). The DNA of the CDR3 is TGTGCCAGCAGCTTAGACAGGGAGTGGAACACCATATATTTT. Protein sequence: CASSLDREWNTIYF.

The chain couples TRBV30 to TRBJ2-1, with 9 bases that match TRBD2. CDR3 length equals 15 residues. Germline CDR1 and CDR2: GTSNPN and SVGIG (reference sequence). The DNA for the CDR3 is TGTGCGTATTCGCCGCCGGGACTAGCTCTCACTGAGCAGTTCTTC. This translates into CAYSPPGLALTEQFF.

This rearrangement joins TRBV23-1 to TRBJ1-5; D remains ambiguous. TRBV23-1 is placed among ORFs of uncertain function. Deletions cut 8 bases from V and 1 base from J, with 12 bases between. This CDR3 contains 14 residues. CDR3 sequence (DNA): TGCGCCAGCCTTCGAGGACTGAGCAATCAGCCCCAGCATTTT. Translation gives CASLRGLSNQPQHF.

The rearrangement uses TRBV25-1 and TRBJ1-6, with a tentative D call TRBD1 (5 bases). CDR1 is MGHDK, CDR2 SYGVNS, per germline. CDR3 size: 15 residues. Between the trimmed V and J ends, which lost 2 bases and 1 base, there was a span of 6 bases. The chain's CDR3 is CASSEQGSYNSPLHF. The DNA for the CDR3 is TGTGCCAGCAGTGAACAGGGTTCCTATAATTCACCCCTCCACTTT. Combining the CDR3 with reference TRBV25-1 and TRBJ1-6 gives the whole variable domain EADIYQTPRYLVIGTGKKITLECSQTMGHDKMYWYQQDPGMELHLIHYSYGVNSTEKGDLSSESTVSRIRTEHFPLTLESARPSHTSQYLCASSEQGSYNSPLHFGNGTRLTVT.

V is TRBV5-1 and J is TRBJ2-7; 8 positions agree with TRBD1. Germline V gives CDR1 SGHRS, CDR2 YFSETQ. CDR3 length: 15 amino acids. V was clipped by 4 bases and J by 3 bases; unmatched bases: 9. The CDR3 coding sequence is TGCGCCAGCAGCGCGGATCAGGGGGCGATCTACGAGCAGTACTTC. Translating it yields CASSADQGAIYEQYF.

This clone was seen a handful of times. CDR3 residues: CASNTGTGNTEAFF. The CDR3 bases are TGTGCCAGCAACACTGGGACAGGGAACACTGAAGCTTTCTTT. The V call is TRBV11-2, the J call TRBJ1-1, with TRBD1 matching 8 bases. This CDR3 region has 14 residues. With 7 bases clipped from V and 1 base from J, the junction kept 5 bases outside the gene matches. Germline assignment: CDR1 SGHAT and CDR2 FQNNGV.

V is TRBV15 and J is TRBJ1-5; 11 bases are a match to TRBD1. J was trimmed by 3 bases and V by 6 bases; bases with no gene match: 7. The germline CDR1 and CDR2 sequences are LNHNV and YYDKDF (reference sequence). The CDR3 totals 16 residues. The CDR3 protein is CATRGDRGGINQPQHF. The CDR3 DNA is TGTGCCACCAGGGGGGACAGGGGGGGGATCAATCAGCCCCAGCATTTT.

The sample holds one count of this clone. This rearrangement joins TRBV18 to TRBJ2-7, with D perhaps TRBD1 (5 bases). CDR3 length equals 15 residues. With 5 bases removed from V and 0 bases from J, the gap between germline ends came to 14 bases. CDR1 is KGHSH and CDR2 is LQKENI in the germline V gene. CDR3 DNA sequence: TGTGCCAGCTCAATCGACAGCTCGAGCTCCTACGAGCAGTACTTC. Its protein is CASSIDSSSSYEQYF.

V gene TRBV6-5 combines with J gene TRBJ1-1; 7 bases fit TRBD1. Germline V gives CDR1 MNHEY, CDR2 SVGAGI. V was pared by 6 bases and J by 3 bases, with 4 bases of the junction left unmatched. CDR3 length: 13 residues. CDR3 in amino acids: CASSRTGYTEAFF. Here the CDR3 DNA reads TGTGCCAGCAGCAGGACAGGCTACACTGAAGCTTTCTTT.

The V call is TRBV19, the J call TRBJ1-1; D remains unclear. The CDR3 length is 14 residues. Germline-derived CDR1 and CDR2 are LNHDA and SQIVND (reference sequence). The V gene lost 3 bases and the J gene lost 0 bases, with 8 bases spanning the gap. The DNA for the CDR3 is TGTGCCAGTAGTATGTATTCAGTGAACACTGAAGCTTTCTTT. It specifies CASSMYSVNTEAFF.

This clone was observed once. The V gene is TRBV18, the J gene TRBJ1-2, with a possible D match to TRBD1 (6 bases). V was shortened by 3 bases and J by 2 bases, with 7 bases between the two germline ends. The germline gives CDR1 KGHSH, CDR2 LQKENI. This CDR3 is 13 amino acids long. The CDR3: CASSPDRNYGYTF. The CDR3 DNA reads as TGTGCCAGCTCACCGGACAGAAACTATGGCTACACCTTC.

The chain uses TRBV10-3 and TRBJ2-5; maybe TRBD1 (6 bases). Germline V CDR1 and CDR2: ENHRY, SYGVKD. The CDR3 covers 15 residues. The germline V and J ends were trimmed by 6 bases and 1 base, with 15 bases remaining between them. For the CDR3, the DNA is TGTGCCATCAGCGGAAACTTGGACAGCCAAGAGACCCAGTACTTC. The encoded protein is CAISGNLDSQETQYF.

The chain couples TRBV18 to TRBJ2-4; no reliable D call. V was shortened by 2 bases and J by 3 bases, with 11 bases between the two germline ends. CDR3 length equals 15 residues. Per the germline V gene, CDR1 is KGHSH and CDR2 is LQKENI. This chain's CDR3 is CASSPTAPGKNIQYF. The CDR3 DNA follows: TGTGCCAGCTCACCAACAGCCCCAGGCAAAAACATTCAGTACTTC.

The V call is TRBV14, the J call TRBJ2-5, with TRBD2 identical over 13 bases. CDR1 and CDR2 (germline): SGHDN, FVKESK. This CDR3 comprises 15 residues. Germline trimming cut 4 bases from V and 5 bases from J; bases unmatched to any gene: 4. The chain's CDR3 is CASSPGLAGVETQYF. The DNA of the CDR3 is TGTGCCAGCAGCCCCGGACTAGCGGGAGTTGAGACCCAGTACTTC.

The rearrangement uses TRBV4-3 and TRBJ1-1; D perhaps matches TRBD1 (6 bases). The CDR3 length is 12 residues. The V end lost 0 bases, the J end lost 12 bases, and 11 bases lay between the germline ends. Germline lookup yields CDR1 LGHNA and CDR2 YSLEER. The CDR3 spells CASSQDRDNTFF. CDR3 nucleotide sequence: TGCGCCAGCAGCCAAGATCGGGACAACACTTTCTTT.

This clone was counted a few times. The gene calls are TRBV6-4 and TRBJ2-1, with 11 bases matching TRBD2. The length of the CDR3 is 15 residues. Germline V gene sequence: CDR1 MRHNA, CDR2 SNTAGT. With V trimmed by 6 bases and J by 5 bases, 6 bases remained unmatched. This CDR3 is CASSGGTSGNNEQFF. DNA for the CDR3: TGTGCCAGCAGCGGAGGGACTAGCGGAAACAATGAGCAGTTCTTC.

The chain's CDR3 is CASSQELVANVLTF. The CDR3 bases are TGTGCCAGCAGCCAAGAATTAGTGGCCAACGTCCTGACTTTC. V and J are TRBV4-2 and TRBJ2-6; unclear D gene. CDR3 size: 14 residues. Germline V gene lookup returns CDR1 LGHNA and CDR2 YNFKEQ. The V gene lost 0 bases and the J gene lost 6 bases, with 6 bases spanning the gap.

This clone was detected once. The genes are TRBV25-1 and TRBJ2-7; 8 positions match TRBD2. The germline CDR1 and CDR2 sequences are MGHDK and SYGVNS. V shed 7 bases, J shed 4 bases, and the junction held 12 bases outside the gene matches. The CDR3 consists of 15 residues. CDR3 in amino acids: CASTGARGGSYEQYF. Here the CDR3 DNA reads TGTGCCAGCACCGGGGCCCGGGGGGGCTCATACGAGCAGTACTTC.

The V and J genes are TRBV30 and TRBJ2-1, with 7 bases identical to TRBD1. The CDR3 runs 12 residues. CDR1 GTSNPN and CDR2 SVGIG come from the germline V gene (reference sequence). Trimming took 5 bases from V and 5 from J; bases not matched to a gene: 3. The CDR3 here is CAWCGQDNEQFF. In nucleotides, the CDR3 is TGTGCCTGGTGTGGACAGGACAATGAGCAGTTCTTC.

The gene calls are TRBV7-2 and TRBJ1-4; weak D call: TRBD1 (6 bases). Germline assignment: CDR1 SGHTA and CDR2 FQGNSA. The V gene lost 5 bases and the J gene lost 2 bases, with 12 bases spanning the gap. The CDR3 covers 15 residues. CDR3 sequence (DNA): TGTGCCAGCAGCAGGGGGGGATCGACTAATGAAAAACTGTTTTTT. It is translated as CASSRGGSTNEKLFF.

The V and J genes are TRBV4-2 and TRBJ1-3; 8 bases agree with TRBD1. Germline values: CDR1 LGHNA, CDR2 YNFKEQ. With 5 bases clipped from V and 2 bases from J, the junction kept 14 bases outside the gene matches. This CDR3 comprises 18 residues. The CDR3 region is CASSYLGATGGTGNTIYF. The CDR3 DNA follows: TGTGCCAGCAGCTACTTGGGGGCTACAGGGGGAACTGGAAACACCATATATTTT.

V is TRBV7-3 and J is TRBJ1-1; the D gene is possibly TRBD1 (5 bases). The CDR3 has 17 amino acids. V lost 5 bases to trimming and J lost 0 bases, with 19 bases between them. CDR1 is SGHTA, CDR2 FQGTGA, per germline. The CDR3 nucleotides read TGTGCCAGCAGCCCGGGACTGACAACTCCCATGAACACTGAAGCTTTCTTT. Translating gives CASSPGLTTPMNTEAFF.

The CDR3 nucleotides are TGCGCCAGCAGCTCTCCGGGACAGCCCTATGGCTACACCTTC. It is translated as CASSSPGQPYGYTF. The chain joins TRBV5-1 to TRBJ1-2, with 7 bases matching TRBD1. J was trimmed by 4 bases and V by 3 bases; bases with no gene match: 6. The CDR3 runs 14 residues. Germline lookup yields CDR1 SGHRS and CDR2 YFSETQ.

The CDR3 DNA sequence: TGTGCCAGCAGCTTGGAAGCGGGAAGGAACAATGAGCAGTTCTTC. Residues: CASSLEAGRNNEQFF. The rearrangement links TRBV7-2 to TRBJ2-1; 7 bases map to TRBD2. This CDR3 spans 15 amino acids. The V gene end was trimmed by 3 bases and the J gene end by 5 bases; junction bases not matched to a gene: 7. Germline CDR1 reads SGHTA; CDR2 reads FQGNSA.

The chain combines TRBV6-1 with TRBJ1-3; 12 nucleotides agree with TRBD1. The V segment lost 3 bases and the J segment 4 bases; nucleotides outside the gene matches: 7. The CDR3 is 17 residues long. Per germline, CDR1 MNHNS and CDR2 SASEGT. This CDR3 is CASSDPGQGARGNTIYF. For the CDR3, the DNA is TGTGCCAGCAGTGACCCGGGACAGGGGGCGAGAGGAAACACCATATATTTT.

The chain links TRBV5-6 to TRBJ2-3; no reliable D call. The V gene lost 0 bases and the J gene lost 3 bases, with 8 bases spanning the gap. This CDR3 contains 14 residues. The V gene's germline CDR1 is SGHDT and CDR2 YYEEEE. Here the CDR3 DNA reads TGTGCCAGCAGCTTGGCCTCAGAAACAGATACGCAGTATTTT. As protein: CASSLASETDTQYF.